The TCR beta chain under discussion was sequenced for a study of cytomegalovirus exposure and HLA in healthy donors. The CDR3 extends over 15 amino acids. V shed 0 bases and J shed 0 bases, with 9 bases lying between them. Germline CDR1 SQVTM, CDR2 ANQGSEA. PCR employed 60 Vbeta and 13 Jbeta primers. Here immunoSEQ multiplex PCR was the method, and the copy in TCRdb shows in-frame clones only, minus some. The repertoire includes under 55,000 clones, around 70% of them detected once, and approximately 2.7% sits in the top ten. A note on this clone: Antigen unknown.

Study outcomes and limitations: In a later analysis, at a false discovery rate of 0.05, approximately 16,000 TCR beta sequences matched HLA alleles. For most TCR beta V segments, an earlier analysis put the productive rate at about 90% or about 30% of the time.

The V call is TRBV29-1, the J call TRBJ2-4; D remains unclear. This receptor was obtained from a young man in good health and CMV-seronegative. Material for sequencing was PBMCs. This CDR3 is CSVEDEVEAKNIQYF. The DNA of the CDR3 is TGCAGCGTTGAAGATGAGGTGGAAGCCAAAAACATTCAGTACTTC.